This T cell receptor (beta chain) was observed in a study of blood T cells in healthy people across ages. About the research overall: Through template switching, about one barcoded beta molecule was captured per two T cells, as measured in model experiments.

The sample holds a few counts of this clonotype. The CDR3 length is 14 residues. V lost 5 bases and J lost 2; bases outside the gene matches: 5. Germline CDR1 and CDR2: SGHTA and FQGTGA. Using a J-beta primer mix together with a sample-barcoded 5' primer, a second PCR was run for 7 to 11 cycles. TCRdb reprocessed the 5' RACE reads via MiXCR and lists one record per CDR3 protein. The table includes around 800,000 distinct CDR3 sequences, 40% to 65% detected once. This sequence originates from an older man in good health. Sequencing used blood. The J gene is TRBJ1-1, the V gene TRBV7-3; 7 positions agree with TRBD1. CDR3 DNA: TGTGCCAGCAGCGAAGGGACAGTTAACACTGAAGCTTTCTTT. Encoded protein: CASSEGTVNTEAFF.